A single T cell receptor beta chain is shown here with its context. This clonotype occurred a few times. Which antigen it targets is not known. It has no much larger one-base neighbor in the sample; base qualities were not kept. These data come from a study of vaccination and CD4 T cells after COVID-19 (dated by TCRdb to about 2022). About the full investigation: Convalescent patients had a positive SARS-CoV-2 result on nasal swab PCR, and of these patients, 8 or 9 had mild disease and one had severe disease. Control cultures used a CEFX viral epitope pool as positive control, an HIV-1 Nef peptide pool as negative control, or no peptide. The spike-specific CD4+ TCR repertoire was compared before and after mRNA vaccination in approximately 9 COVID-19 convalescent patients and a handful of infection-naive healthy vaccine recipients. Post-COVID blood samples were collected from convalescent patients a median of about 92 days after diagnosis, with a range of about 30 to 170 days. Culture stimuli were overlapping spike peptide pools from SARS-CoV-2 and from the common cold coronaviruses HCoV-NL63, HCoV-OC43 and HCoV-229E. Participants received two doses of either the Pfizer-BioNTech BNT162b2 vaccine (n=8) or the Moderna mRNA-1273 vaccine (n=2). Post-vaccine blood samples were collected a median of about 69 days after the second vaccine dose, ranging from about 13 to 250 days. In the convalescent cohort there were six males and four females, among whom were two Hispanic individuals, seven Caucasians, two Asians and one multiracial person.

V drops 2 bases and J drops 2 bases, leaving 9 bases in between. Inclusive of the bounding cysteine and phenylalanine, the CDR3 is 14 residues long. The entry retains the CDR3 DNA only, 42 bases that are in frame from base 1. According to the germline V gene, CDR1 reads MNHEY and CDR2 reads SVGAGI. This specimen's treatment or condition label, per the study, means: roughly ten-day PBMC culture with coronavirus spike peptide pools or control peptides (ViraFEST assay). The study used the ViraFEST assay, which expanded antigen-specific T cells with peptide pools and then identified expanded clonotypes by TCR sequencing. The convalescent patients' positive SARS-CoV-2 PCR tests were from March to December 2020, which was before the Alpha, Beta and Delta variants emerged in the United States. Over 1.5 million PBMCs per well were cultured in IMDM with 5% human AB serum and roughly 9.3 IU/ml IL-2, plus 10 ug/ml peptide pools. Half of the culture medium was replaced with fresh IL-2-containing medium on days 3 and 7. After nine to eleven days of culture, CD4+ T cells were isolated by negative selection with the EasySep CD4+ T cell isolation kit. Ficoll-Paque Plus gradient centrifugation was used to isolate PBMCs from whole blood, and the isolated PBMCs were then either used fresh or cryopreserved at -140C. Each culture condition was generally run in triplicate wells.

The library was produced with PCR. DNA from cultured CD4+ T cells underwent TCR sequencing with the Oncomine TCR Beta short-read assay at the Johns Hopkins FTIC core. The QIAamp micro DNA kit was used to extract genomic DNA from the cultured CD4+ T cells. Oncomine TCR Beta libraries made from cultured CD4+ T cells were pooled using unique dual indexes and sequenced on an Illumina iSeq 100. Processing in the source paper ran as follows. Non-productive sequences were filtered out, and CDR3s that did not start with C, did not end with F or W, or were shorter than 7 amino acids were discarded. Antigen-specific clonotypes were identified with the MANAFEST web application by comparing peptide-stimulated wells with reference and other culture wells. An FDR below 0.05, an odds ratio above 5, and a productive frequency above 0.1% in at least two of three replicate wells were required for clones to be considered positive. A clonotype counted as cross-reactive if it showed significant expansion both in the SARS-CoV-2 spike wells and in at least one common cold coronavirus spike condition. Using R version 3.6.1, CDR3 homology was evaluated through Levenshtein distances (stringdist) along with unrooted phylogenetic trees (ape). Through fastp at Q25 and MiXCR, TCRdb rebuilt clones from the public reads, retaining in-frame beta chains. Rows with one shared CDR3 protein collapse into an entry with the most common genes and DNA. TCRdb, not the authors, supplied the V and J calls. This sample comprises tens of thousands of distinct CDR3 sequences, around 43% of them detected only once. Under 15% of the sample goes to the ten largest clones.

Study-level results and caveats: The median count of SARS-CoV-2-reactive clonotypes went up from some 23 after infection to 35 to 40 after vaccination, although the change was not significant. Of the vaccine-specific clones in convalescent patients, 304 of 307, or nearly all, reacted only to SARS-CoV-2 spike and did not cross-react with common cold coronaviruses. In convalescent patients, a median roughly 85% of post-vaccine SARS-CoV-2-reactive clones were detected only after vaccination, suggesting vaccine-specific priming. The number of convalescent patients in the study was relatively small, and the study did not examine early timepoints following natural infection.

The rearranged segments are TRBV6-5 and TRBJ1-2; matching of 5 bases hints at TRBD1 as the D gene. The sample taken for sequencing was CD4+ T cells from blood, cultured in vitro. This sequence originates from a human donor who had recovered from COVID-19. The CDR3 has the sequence CASSYRQGNYGYTF. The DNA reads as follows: TGTGCCAGCAGTTACAGGCAGGGAAACTATGGCTACACCTTC.